This T cell receptor (beta chain) was recovered during a study of cytomegalovirus exposure and HLA in healthy donors. V dropped 0 bases and J dropped 11 bases, with 14 bases sitting between them. CDR3 length: 14 residues. Germline CDR1 reads SGDLS; CDR2 reads YYNGEE. 13 Jbeta primers and 60 Vbeta primers were used for the PCR. Sequencing used immunoSEQ multiplex PCR; TCRdb keeps in-frame clones, though not all of them. This table holds over 150,000 clones, around 80% found once. This clonotype was sampled from a middle-aged man in good health and CMV-seronegative. The specimen sequenced was PBMCs. The V gene is TRBV9, the J gene TRBJ2-2; D may be TRBD2 (5 bases). CDR3 residues: CASSVAGSLGELFF. The CDR3 DNA reads as TGTGCCAGCAGCGTAGCGGGATCTCTAGGAGAGCTGTTTTTT.